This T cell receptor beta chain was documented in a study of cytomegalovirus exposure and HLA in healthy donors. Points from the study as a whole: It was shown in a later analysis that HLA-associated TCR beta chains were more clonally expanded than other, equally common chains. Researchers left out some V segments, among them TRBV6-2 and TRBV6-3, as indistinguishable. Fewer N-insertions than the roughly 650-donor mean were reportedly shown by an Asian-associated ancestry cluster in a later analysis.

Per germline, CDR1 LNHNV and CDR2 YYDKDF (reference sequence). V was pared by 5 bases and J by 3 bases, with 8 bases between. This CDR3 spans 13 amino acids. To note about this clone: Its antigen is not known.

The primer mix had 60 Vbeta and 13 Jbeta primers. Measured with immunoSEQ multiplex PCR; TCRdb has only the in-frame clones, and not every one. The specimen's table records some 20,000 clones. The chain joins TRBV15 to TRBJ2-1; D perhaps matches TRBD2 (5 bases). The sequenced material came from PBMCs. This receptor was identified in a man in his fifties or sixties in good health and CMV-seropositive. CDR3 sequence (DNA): TGTGCCACCAGCCAACGGGGCTACAATGAGCAGTTCTTC. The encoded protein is CATSQRGYNEQFF.